This T cell receptor beta chain was captured in a study of regulatory T cells in long-lasting Graves disease (dated by TCRdb to the early 2020s). A note on the overall study: Persistent Graves' disease meant more than 5 years of antithyroid drug treatment with TSH receptor autoantibodies that stayed positive. Patients with persistent Graves' disease were compared with patients with newly diagnosed Graves' disease using TCR sequencing and RNA sequencing of peripheral blood. The study took place in China and was registered as a clinical trial. A total of roughly 35 samples were covered by TCR sequencing, comprising around 13 persistent and approximately 20 newly diagnosed Graves' disease patients. Persistent Graves' disease patients in the clinical cohort had taken antithyroid drugs for roughly ten years on average.

Library prep was done by multiplex PCR. Sequencing used an Illumina HiSeq 4000. TCR beta libraries were built with iRepertoire HTBI primers and Arm-PCR amplification of CDR3 regions. PCR products were gel purified before sequencing. The authors' pipeline ran thus. Across samples, some 62 TRBV and 13 to 15 TRBJ segments were identified and used for gene usage analysis of CDR3 amino acid clonotypes. Filtered high-quality paired reads were merged into contigs using COPE and FqMerger. Contigs were aligned with BLAST to IMGT TRBV, TRBD and TRBJ reference genes, and CDR3 was defined per IMGT. Any clonotype with a frequency above 0.1% was classified as a highly expanded clone. Shannon entropy served as the measure of repertoire diversity, while the Gini coefficient captured V-J evenness. A clonotype was considered public if more than one individual shared it. TCRdb handled the public reads itself, with Q25 trimming in fastp and clone calling in MiXCR, and kept productive beta chains. Entries are consolidated by CDR3 protein sequence, retaining the most common genes and DNA. These V and J calls rely on TCRdb rather than the paper's analysis. Present in this sample are some 370,000 distinct CDR3 sequences, more than 20% of which were seen just once. The top ten constitute 25% to 35% of the sample.

This sample's time point label indicates: persistent/refractory GD, antithyroid drugs over 5 years with positive TRAb. RNA was extracted from PBMCs in TRIzol for both TCR sequencing and RNA sequencing. The diagnosis of Graves' disease followed American Thyroid Association guidelines. The patients came from an endocrinology department in Xi'an, China. Each patient gave around 9 milliliters of peripheral blood, collected in an EDTA anticoagulant tube. Ficoll Paque Plus density gradient separation was used to isolate PBMCs, and no further T cell sorting was done. RNA quality was checked with an Agilent 2100 Bioanalyzer and agarose gel, and concentration with a NanoDrop 2000. For this chain, trimming is 5 bases at the V end and 6 bases at the J end, and the number of junction bases without a gene match is 4. Taken from cysteine to phenylalanine, the CDR3 has 13 residues. Only the CDR3 portion is preserved as DNA: 39 bases, with reading frame beginning at the first base. From a lookup of the germline V gene, CDR1 and CDR2 are SGHTA and FQGTGA.

This clonotype was picked up many times. Its target antigen remains unknown. Base qualities are not provided; no much larger clone lies one nucleotide away. Findings and caveats that apply to the study as a whole: The authors noted that the small sample size was a limitation that may lower accuracy. TRBV28, TRBJ1-2 and TRBJ2-5 were preferentially used in persistent disease, while TRBV20-1 and TRBJ2-1 were favored in newly diagnosed disease. Persistent Graves' disease patients showed lower TCR Shannon entropy and fewer highly expanded clones than newly diagnosed patients, suggesting clonal expansion. Peripheral blood alone was examined, since thyroid tissue, which constituted the primary lesion, could not be accessed. Sequencing and analysis were limited to the TCR beta chain. Patients with persistent disease shared more public clonotypes (around 3,000) than newly diagnosed patients did (more than 900).

The sequence was obtained from a woman aged 35 to 49 with Graves disease. Donor details come from another sample of the same person, matched by shared clones. Specimen: peripheral blood mononuclear cells (PBMCs), collected when the disease was refractory, from a patient treated with antithyroid drugs. The sequence joins TRBV7-3 to TRBJ1-1; the junction holds 9 bases that match TRBD1. The nucleotides are TGTGCCAGCAGCAAGGGACAGGGAGCTGAAGCTTTCTTT. This is translated as CASSKGQGAEAFF.